This T cell receptor (beta chain) was captured by sequencing in a study of blood T cell repertoires in COVID-19. The count of this clone is one. The V gene end was trimmed by 2 bases and the J gene end by 2 bases; junction bases not matched to a gene: 6. This CDR3 contains 16 residues. The germline gives CDR1 SGDLS, CDR2 YYNGEE. Some clones are missing from TCRdb's copy, which holds only in-frame ones; the method was immunoSEQ multiplex PCR. The table lists about 270,000 clones, 70% to 90% of them singletons. This clonotype was obtained from a woman in her 30s with acute COVID-19. The chain links TRBV9 to TRBJ2-5, with TRBD1 identical over 10 bases. The sequencing sample was made of PBMCs or T cells enriched from blood (not recorded which). The CDR3 DNA reads as TGTGCCAGCAGCGTCGGGGGACAGGGGACACAAGAGACCCAGTACTTC. Amino acid sequence: CASSVGGQGTQETQYF.